This TCR beta chain stems from a study of cytomegalovirus exposure and HLA in healthy donors. The ends lost 2 bases at V and 5 bases at J; junction bases unmatched: 5. Germline V lookup: CDR1 SGHTA, CDR2 FQGTGA. The CDR3 covers 14 residues. The PCR made use of 60 Vbeta and 13 Jbeta primers. This table comes from immunoSEQ multiplex PCR, and its TCRdb copy is limited to in-frame clones, with some not included. The table includes about 120,000 clones, over 60% detected once. A few counts support this clone. Its antigen is unknown. Study-wide points: A later analysis found common viral pathogens apparently linked to several of the most significant clusters. Beyond CMV serostatus, there was no information to go on about immune exposure. Within a later analysis, the majority of CMV-associated TCR beta chains appeared HLA-restricted. An observed cluster of highly shared sequence variants was recorded as a likely sequencing artifact.

The sequencing input was PBMCs. The gene calls are TRBV7-3 and TRBJ2-5; TRBD2 matches at 7 bases. This receptor was identified in a female donor in good health and CMV-seronegative. The CDR3 DNA sequence: TGTGCCAGCAGCTTACGGGGAGGGGTGGAGACCCAGTACTTC. Its protein product is CASSLRGGVETQYF.